This T cell receptor (beta chain) was found in a study of blood T cell repertoires in COVID-19. Under the authors' procedure: Estimation of nucleated cell counts relied on the amplification of reference gene primers. The assay was immunoSEQ multiplex PCR, and TCRdb's table has in-frame clones only and misses some. The V and J calls and the clone size are those of that table, but D and trimming were determined from the DNA. The sample lists about 65,000 clones; about 88% were seen once. The V and J ends lost 0 bases and 2 bases, in that order; junction bases with no gene match: 6. The CDR3 consists of 16 residues. Germline V gene lookup returns CDR1 LGHNT and CDR2 FRNRAP.

V gene TRBV12-5 combines with J gene TRBJ2-7, with 8 positions matching TRBD2. The material sequenced was peripheral blood. The TCR originated in a man in his sixties with acute or convalescent COVID-19. The CDR3 sequence is CASGLVTAGVTYEQYF. In nucleotides, the CDR3 is TGTGCTAGTGGTTTGGTAACAGCGGGGGTTACCTACGAGCAGTACTTC.